This paragraph covers one T cell receptor beta chain sequence. Antigen: not known. This CDR3 contains 14 residues. Germline CDR1 and CDR2: SGHTS and YDEGEE. V gave up 0 bases and J gave up 5 bases, with 12 bases separating them. This sample is part of a study of cytomegalovirus exposure and HLA in healthy donors. Broader study findings: Using a false discovery rate of 0.05, a later analysis showed that fewer than 20,000 TCR beta sequences were associated with HLA alleles. Some TCR beta chains (164 of them) were listed as cytomegalovirus-associated. By HLA locus, TCR association rates varied in a later analysis, with DRB1 showing the most and HLA-C the fewest.

PCR primers comprised 60 Vbeta and 13 Jbeta primers. Clones were read by immunoSEQ multiplex PCR, and TCRdb kept only the in-frame ones, dropping some. Of some 130,000 clones listed, 65% to 80% are singletons. The TCR comes from a male donor in good health and CMV-seropositive. The gene calls are TRBV5-8 and TRBJ2-7; TRBD1 might be the D (5 bases). Material for sequencing was PBMCs. The CDR3 DNA reads as TGTGCCAGCAGCTTGGAGGGCAGGGCTCACGAGCAGTACTTC. Translated, it gives CASSLEGRAHEQYF.